This T cell receptor beta chain was identified in a study of blood T cell repertoires in COVID-19 (dated by TCRdb to 2020 to 2022). In the study overall: The collaborator samples originated in the United States, Italy and Spain and spanned the acute and convalescent phases of COVID-19. HLA class I and class II types, where available, came from metadata supplied by the sample provider rather than from assay-based typing. The repertoires were released in a freely available public database intended as a resource for research on the immune response to SARS-CoV-2. Deeply sampled blood TCRbeta repertoires from subjects exposed to, actively infected with, or recovered from COVID-19 were included in the dataset. The prospective study material was composed of cDNA or gDNA derived from T cells, B-cell-depleted T cells, or PBMCs. Nearly every sample came with metadata listing a de-identified subject ID, COVID-19 status, age in years and sex. Samples came from the ongoing ImmuneRACE study (first 160 participants) plus 1,254 subjects from 6 global collaborators. What the study reported, not specific to this receptor: The amount of clinical and demographic metadata varied by source and participant and was provided uncurated.

The CDR3 goes from the cysteine to the phenylalanine over 17 residues. The only DNA kept is the CDR3, 51 bases in frame from the first base. The germline V end is reduced by 7 bases and the J end by 0 bases; junction bases left unmatched: 8. The germline V gene (reference sequence) specifies LNHDA as CDR1 and SQIVND as CDR2. In Seattle, one collaborating source enrolled patients while the infection was active and tracked those patients longitudinally over the course of disease. Whole blood was collected in K2EDTA tubes by collaborating institutions according to the institutions' own protocols. Collaborator samples were shipped for TCRbeta analysis as frozen whole blood, isolated PBMCs, or DNA extracted from either sample type. The immunoSEQ Assay, a bias-controlled multiplex PCR, was used to amplify TCRbeta CDR3 regions from genomic DNA. The paper's data handling went like this. The number of nucleated cells in each sample was estimated from the amplification of reference gene primers within the assay. To quantify the absolute abundance of each unique TCRbeta CDR3 rearrangement, sequence reads were collapsed and filtered. For each sample, productive Simpson clonality was calculated as the square root of Simpson's diversity index across productive rearrangements. TCRdb provides this immuneACCESS table in a form limited to in-frame rearrangements. Some clones are lacking; in checked studies, under half of them reflect an unresolved V gene, and why the rest are absent is not known. From that table come the V and J calls and clone size; the DNA was used to work out D and trimming. Across this sample there are about 180,000 clones, with 80% to 85% seen only once. Together, the top ten hold roughly 7.2% of the sample.

Comments on this clone: No cognate antigen has been identified for it. Base qualities are missing; no much larger clone stands one base away.

Recombination connected TRBV19 to TRBJ1-6; 8 bases in between match TRBD1. This sequence was found in a woman aged 40 to 55 with COVID-19, enrolled during active disease. Sequenced sample: peripheral blood. The nucleotides are TGTGCCAGTACCGGGACAGGAAAGTTCTCCTATAATTCACCCCTCCACTTT. Translated, it reads CASTGTGKFSYNSPLHF.